This entry lists 20 T cell receptor beta chains sequenced from one sample in a study of CD8 T cells in ankylosing spondylitis. Which antigens these TCRs recognize remains unknown. Whole-study findings and limits: About 8 highly homologous variants formed a TCR beta motif that appeared characteristic of ankylosing spondylitis blood.

TCRdb independently ran MiXCR on the 5' RACE reads; one entry per CDR3 protein. The data show 200,000 to 250,000 distinct CDR3 sequences, with about 6.7% seen just once and around 14% held by the top ten. The source material was blood, either unsorted or a sorted T cell fraction (not recorded which). Receptor source: a male donor with ankylosing spondylitis.

This clonotype was found a few times. The chain carries TRBV7-8 and TRBJ1-2, with 8 bases matching TRBD1. The CDR3 totals 14 residues. Germline values: CDR1 SGHVS, CDR2 FQNEAQ. V lost 4 bases and J lost 7; bases outside the gene matches: 8. CDR3 region: CASSSTGVLGGYTF. In nucleotides, the CDR3 is TGTGCCAGCAGCTCGACAGGGGTTCTTGGTGGCTACACCTTC.

The V and J genes are TRBV5-1 and TRBJ2-7, with TRBD2 identical over 8 bases. CDR1 and CDR2 from the germline V gene are SGHRS and YFSETQ. The CDR3 totals 15 residues. Trimming cost V 4 bases and J 4 bases; bases outside gene matches: 10. The CDR3 is CASSLREGPSYEQYF. The CDR3 DNA reads as TGCGCCAGCAGCCTTCGGGAGGGCCCTTCATACGAGCAGTACTTC.

The table lists this clonotype with many counts. The V and J genes are TRBV7-9 and TRBJ1-2, with D possibly being TRBD1 (5 bases). Trimming cost V 5 bases and J 8 bases, with 21 bases left between them. Germline V gene sequence: CDR1 SEHNR, CDR2 FQNEAQ (reference sequence). The CDR3 totals 15 residues. CDR3 sequence: CASSPGGSIKRGYTF. CDR3 bases: TGTGCCAGCAGCCCCGGGGGATCCATCAAGAGGGGCTACACCTTC.

This clonotype was recorded many times. V and J are TRBV29-1 and TRBJ2-1, with D possibly TRBD2 on 5 matching bases. This CDR3 region has 17 residues. The germline V gene has CDR1 SQVTM and CDR2 ANQGSEA. Trimming pared 6 bases from V and 4 bases from J, leaving 25 bases between. The CDR3 nucleotides read TGCAGCGTCCGCGGGCCTTTGGCGGTACGGGGTTACAATGAGCAGTTCTTC. As protein: CSVRGPLAVRGYNEQFF.

This clonotype was seen at least ten times. The gene calls are TRBV4-1 and TRBJ1-1; D is ambiguous. V lost 0 bases and J lost 5, with 13 bases in between. Germline V gene data show CDR1 as MGHRA and CDR2 as YSYEKL. CDR3 length: 15 residues. The CDR3 nucleotides are TGCGCCAGCAGCCAAGATTATCCTAGTTGGACTGAAGCTTTCTTT. Its translation: CASSQDYPSWTEAFF.

This clonotype was counted at least ten times. The rearrangement links TRBV7-2 to TRBJ2-7; D remains unclear. Germline V lookup: CDR1 SGHTA, CDR2 FQGNSA. This CDR3 is built from 15 residues. Trimming removed 2 bases from V and 3 bases from J, with 14 bases in between. The CDR3 DNA follows: TGTGCCAGCAGCTTATCCGATGGACGGAGCTACGAGCAGTACTTC. Amino acid sequence: CASSLSDGRSYEQYF.

The rearrangement uses TRBV29-1 and TRBJ2-2; TRBD1 matches 8 bases. J was trimmed by 1 base and V by 4 bases; bases with no gene match: 17. The germline V gene encodes CDR1 SQVTM and CDR2 ANQGSEA. This CDR3 spans 19 amino acids. CDR3 nucleotides: TGCAGCGTTGTTGGCGTGTCTCAGAGGACAGGGCTGAACACCGGGGAGCTGTTTTTT. Translating gives CSVVGVSQRTGLNTGELFF.

This clonotype has ten or more counts. The chain is built from TRBV7-9 and TRBJ1-4, with 7 bases lining up with TRBD1. The germline CDR1 and CDR2 sequences are SEHNR and FQNEAQ (reference sequence). V lost 5 bases and J lost 8; bases outside the gene matches: 11. This CDR3 has 15 residues. CDR3 sequence reads: CASSPGTVVWEKLFF. CDR3 coding DNA: TGTGCCAGCAGCCCCGGGACAGTTGTTTGGGAAAAACTGTTTTTT.

This clonotype has just a few counts. The gene calls are TRBV4-3 and TRBJ1-2, with a possible D match to TRBD1 (6 bases). Germline values: CDR1 LGHNA, CDR2 YSLEER. The CDR3 length is 15 residues. Trimming removed 0 bases at V and 7 bases at J, with 15 bases between. The CDR3 DNA reads as TGCGCCAGCAGCCAAGATAGGGGGGGGGCCTCTGGCTACACCTTC. Its protein is CASSQDRGGASGYTF.

In its sample, this clonotype was seen a few times. The chain recombines TRBV4-1 with TRBJ1-2; D unclear. Germline values: CDR1 MGHRA, CDR2 YSYEKL. V shed 6 bases and J shed 3 bases, with 11 bases lying between them. The CDR3 is 13 residues long. CDR3 region: CASRAPGDYGYTF. DNA for the CDR3: TGCGCCAGCAGGGCCCCGGGTGACTATGGCTACACCTTC.

This clonotype was seen ten or more times. This sequence joins TRBV28 and TRBJ1-2; perhaps TRBD1 as D (5 bases). The germline V gene encodes CDR1 MDHEN and CDR2 SYDVKM. The CDR3 sequence is 15 residues long. Trimming stripped 6 bases from V and 3 bases from J, with 17 bases between. CDR3 sequence (DNA): TGTGCCAGCAGCCCTGGGGTCGGGGCCCACTATGGCTACACCTTC. It specifies CASSPGVGAHYGYTF.

In its sample, this clonotype was seen many times. This chain joins TRBV4-1 and TRBJ1-2; the D gene is possibly TRBD1 (6 bases). The V and J ends lost 5 bases and 2 bases respectively, with 15 bases between them. Per germline, CDR1 MGHRA and CDR2 YSYEKL. This CDR3 is built from 15 residues. CDR3 loop: CASSDRTARNYGYTF. The CDR3 region has the DNA TGCGCCAGCAGCGACCGGACAGCGAGGAACTATGGCTACACCTTC.

Remarks on this clonotype: A read error is possible here, since a much larger clone lies one base away. The chain joins TRBV11-1 to TRBJ2-7; the D is unclear. This CDR3 spans 13 amino acids. In germline, CDR1 is SGHAT, CDR2 FQDESV (reference sequence). Trimming took off 4 bases at V and 3 bases at J, with 10 bases between the two ends. CDR3 sequence: CASSSRILYEQYF. The CDR3 region has the DNA TGTGCCAGCAGCTCGAGGATCCTCTACGAGCAGTACTTC. Looking up the rest from reference TRBV11-1 and TRBJ2-7 gives the full variable domain: EAEVAQSPRYKITEKSQAVAFWCDPISGHATLYWYRQILGQGPELLVQFQDESVVDDSQLPKDRFSAERLKGVDSTLKIQPAELGDSAMYLCASSSRILYEQYFGPGTRLTVT.

As concerns this clonotype: Just one base apart from a much larger clone, this may be a read error. The chain links TRBV7-9 to TRBJ1-1; 7 bases fit TRBD1. CDR1 and CDR2 (germline): SEHNR, FQNEAQ (reference sequence). The CDR3 contains 13 residues. The CDR3 coding sequence is TGTGCCAGCTTTGGGACAGCGAACACTGAAGCTTCCTTT. Translation gives CASFGTANTEASF.

There are many counts of this clonotype. V usage is TRBV5-1 and J usage is TRBJ2-7; 7 positions match TRBD1. Germline CDR1 SGHRS, CDR2 YFSETQ. The CDR3 consists of 16 residues. V trimming: 5 bases; J trimming: 0 bases; junction bases outside the gene matches: 11. Here the CDR3 reads CASSFGRQGLSYEQYF. The CDR3 DNA follows: TGCGCCAGCAGTTTCGGACGACAGGGCCTCTCCTACGAGCAGTACTTC. The full variable domain, rest sourced from reference TRBV5-1 and TRBJ2-7, is KAGVTQTPRYLIKTRGQQVTLSCSPISGHRSVSWYQQTPGQGLQFLFEYFSETQRNKGNFPGRFSGRQFSNSRSEMNVSTLELGDSALYLCASSFGRQGLSYEQYFGPGTRLTVT.

This clonotype was seen more than once but under ten times. The chain employs TRBV5-6 and TRBJ2-7; D is perhaps TRBD1 (6 bases). This CDR3 is 11 amino acids long. CDR1 and CDR2 (germline): SGHDT, YYEEEE. V dropped 0 bases and J dropped 9 bases, with 7 bases sitting between them. CDR3 nucleotide sequence: TGTGCCAGCAGCTTGGGGACAGTGCAGTACTTC. Translation: CASSLGTVQYF.

The table lists this clonotype with many counts. Here the CDR3 reads CSVDRAISYNEQFF. The CDR3 nucleotides are TGCAGCGTTGACCGTGCGATCTCCTACAATGAGCAGTTCTTC. V is TRBV29-1 and J is TRBJ2-1; D not resolved. V lost 3 bases and J 0 bases, leaving 9 bases between the germline ends. The CDR3 totals 14 residues. Germline V gene lookup returns CDR1 SQVTM and CDR2 ANQGSEA.

This clonotype was seen at least ten times. The chain recombines TRBV2 with TRBJ2-1; tentatively, D is TRBD1 or TRBD2 (5 bases each). Trimming shortened V by 2 bases and J by 6 bases, and 20 bases separated the two germline ends. The germline gives CDR1 SNHLY, CDR2 FYNNEI. There are 17 residues in the CDR3. CDR3 bases: TGTGCCAGCAGTGAATTGGTAAGGGTAGAGGGGCCCAATGAGCAGTTCTTC. As protein: CASSELVRVEGPNEQFF.

This clonotype was seen at least ten times. The chain carries TRBV7-9 and TRBJ2-3; D gene unclear. CDR3 size: 12 residues. CDR1 SEHNR and CDR2 FQNEAQ come from the germline V gene (reference sequence). V lost 8 bases and J lost 6, with 12 bases in between. The CDR3 DNA sequence: TGTGCCAGCGTCGGAATTAGGGATACGCAGTATTTT. Residues: CASVGIRDTQYF.

This clonotype was seen ten or more times. This rearrangement joins TRBV2 to TRBJ2-7, with D tentatively TRBD1 (6 bases). The V end was cut by 3 bases, the J end by 1 base, with 7 bases between. CDR3 size: 13 residues. The germline V gene encodes CDR1 SNHLY and CDR2 FYNNEI. The CDR3 DNA reads TGTGCCAGCAGTGAGGGACAATCCTACGAGCAGTACTTC. It encodes CASSEGQSYEQYF.